Given below is one T cell receptor (beta chain) in context. Its target is not known. This sample is part of a study of cytomegalovirus exposure and HLA in healthy donors. Study as a whole: The Caucasian-associated ancestry cluster contained 81% of the roughly 400 genotyped donors.

Study-level results: TCR beta sequences reportedly predicted most subjects' HLA-A and HLA-B alleles accurately. Later work associated roughly 17,000 TCR beta sequences with HLA alleles at 0.05 false discovery rate.

The study ran its PCR with 60 Vbeta and 13 Jbeta primers. This table comes from immunoSEQ multiplex PCR, and its TCRdb copy is limited to in-frame clones, with some not included. The table has about 150,000 clones, 77% seen once. Germline values: CDR1 ENHRY, CDR2 SYGVKD. The ends lost 0 bases at V and 0 bases at J; junction bases unmatched: 13. This CDR3 has 21 residues. The sequenced material came from PBMCs. This TCR derives from a male donor in good health and CMV-seronegative. This rearrangement joins TRBV10-3 to TRBJ2-6; 8 bases match TRBD1. The CDR3 bases are TGTGCCATCAGTGAGTCGGTATCGGGTGGCAGGGGGCCCTCTGGGGCCAACGTCCTGACTTTC. Translating gives CAISESVSGGRGPSGANVLTF.